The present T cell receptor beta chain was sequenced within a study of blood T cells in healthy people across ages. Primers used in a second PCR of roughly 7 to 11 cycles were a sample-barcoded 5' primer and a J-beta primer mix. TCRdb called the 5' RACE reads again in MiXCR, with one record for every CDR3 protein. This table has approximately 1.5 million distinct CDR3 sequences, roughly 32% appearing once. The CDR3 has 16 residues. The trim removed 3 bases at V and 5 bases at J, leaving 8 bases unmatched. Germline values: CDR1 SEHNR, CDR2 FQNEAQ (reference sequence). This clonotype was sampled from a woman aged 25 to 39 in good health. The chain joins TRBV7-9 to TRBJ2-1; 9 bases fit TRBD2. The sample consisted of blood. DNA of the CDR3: TGTGCCAGCAGCTTTTTTGGGACTAGCATAAACAATGAGCAGTTCTTC. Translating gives CASSFFGTSINNEQFF. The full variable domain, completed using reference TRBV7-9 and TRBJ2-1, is DTGVSQNPRHKITKRGQNVTFRCDPISEHNRLYWYRQTLGQGPEFLTYFQNEAQLEKSRLLSDRFSAERPKGSFSTLEIQRTEQGDSAMYLCASSFFGTSINNEQFFGPGTRLTVL.